This T cell receptor (beta chain) is drawn from a study of neoadjuvant anti-PD-1 for oral cavity cancer. Findings of the study overall: Higher pretreatment blood Treg/Th17 ratios correlated with higher pretreatment blood and lower post-treatment tumor TCRbeta clonality.

From germline, CDR1 is SEHNR and CDR2 FQNEAQ (reference sequence). This CDR3 comprises 16 residues. The V and J ends lost 8 bases and 0 bases respectively, with 19 bases between them. For this clone: Its cognate antigen is unknown.

Method: immunoSEQ multiplex PCR; TCRdb's copy keeps in-frame clones and lacks some. This sample has about 79,000 clones; about four fifths occur once, and the top ten carry approximately 3%. The TCR was taken from a person between 40 and 79 years old with oral cavity squamous cell carcinoma. The V call is TRBV7-9, the J call TRBJ1-2, with TRBD1 as a possible D gene (5 bases). The sample consisted of PBMCs, taken before nivolumab (anti-PD-1) treatment. The CDR3 DNA follows: TGTGCCAGCTTGAATTGGGGGGAGGGCACTAACTATGGCTACACCTTC. Translation: CASLNWGEGTNYGYTF. Filled out from reference TRBV7-9 and TRBJ1-2, the complete variable domain reads DTGVSQNPRHKITKRGQNVTFRCDPISEHNRLYWYRQTLGQGPEFLTYFQNEAQLEKSRLLSDRFSAERPKGSFSTLEIQRTEQGDSAMYLCASLNWGEGTNYGYTFGSGTRLTVV.